These T cell receptor beta chains were read from a single sample in a study of CD8 T cells in ankylosing spondylitis. TCRdb re-called the 5' RACE reads through MiXCR, storing one row per CDR3 protein. The top ten clones hold roughly 8.1% of a sample with about 52,000 distinct CDR3 sequences, 6.5% to 8% of them seen once. Sequencing was performed on blood, either unsorted or a sorted T cell fraction (not recorded which). The receptor set was obtained from a female donor with ankylosing spondylitis or in good health (not recorded which). Both conserved end residues are part of each CDR3. The order of the fields is J gene, clone size, D gene, V gene, CDR3 length, CDR3 protein, CDR3 DNA. D genes are given only for firm matches. The listing skips clone size in some rows; elsewhere it reads once, few, many or a size class.

>TRBJ1-5|many|TRBD1|TRBV29-1|14
CSASGGGAGQPQHF
TGCAGCGCCTCGGGAGGGGGCGCAGGACAGCCCCAGCATTTT
>TRBJ2-5|medium-sized|TRBD2|TRBV20-1|14
CSANPGLALETQYF
TGCAGTGCTAACCCGGGACTAGCCTTGGAGACCCAGTACTTC
>TRBJ2-3|few|TRBD2|TRBV7-2|15
CASSLTSGGADTQYF
TGTGCCAGCAGCTTAACTAGCGGGGGGGCAGATACGCAGTATTTT
>TRBJ1-1|NA|NA|TRBV7-2|14
CASSSPHRNTEAFF
TGTGCCAGCAGCTCCCCACACAGGAACACTGAAGCTTTCTTT
>TRBJ1-5|many|NA|TRBV3-1|14
CASSRRDRNQPQHF
TGTGCCAGCAGCCGCCGGGATCGCAATCAGCCCCAGCATTTT
>TRBJ1-5|few|TRBD1|TRBV7-2|16
CASSPRRDRDNQPQHF
TGTGCCAGCAGCCCTAGGCGTGACAGGGACAATCAGCCCCAGCATTTT
>TRBJ2-7|many|NA|TRBV20-1|15
CCARREDLTTYEQYF
TGCTGTGCTAGAAGGGAGGACCTTACAACCTACGAGCAGTACTTC
>TRBJ2-5|NA|TRBD2|TRBV5-6|16
CASSRRAGGPQETQYF
TGTGCCAGCAGCCGACGAGCGGGGGGGCCTCAAGAGACCCAGTACTTC
>TRBJ1-4|many|NA|TRBV5-1|17
CASSLASSVATNEKLFF
TGCGCCAGCAGCTTAGCTTCGTCGGTTGCAACTAATGAAAAACTGTTTTTT
>TRBJ2-5|many|NA|TRBV3-1|15
CASSQERGYQETQYF
TGTGCCAGCAGCCAAGAACGCGGGTATCAAGAGACCCAGTACTTC
>TRBJ2-2|many|TRBD1|TRBV5-1|16
CASSLVQGANTGELFF
TGCGCCAGCAGCTTGGTTCAGGGGGCGAACACCGGGGAGCTGTTTTTT
>TRBJ1-2|many|NA|TRBV6-1|13
CASRSEAVQGYTF
TGTGCCAGCAGGTCGGAGGCTGTCCAAGGCTACACCTTC
>TRBJ2-1|many|NA|TRBV20-1|15
CSARGVGVSYNEQFF
TGCAGTGCTAGGGGGGTGGGGGTCTCCTACAATGAGCAGTTCTTC
>TRBJ2-1|NA|TRBD2|TRBV6-1|15
CASRAGTSGHNEQFF
TGTGCCAGCAGGGCCGGGACTAGCGGCCACAATGAGCAGTTCTTC
>TRBJ2-1|many|TRBD2|TRBV11-2|17
CASSLGTRRGSYNEQFF
TGTGCCAGCAGCTTAGGGACGAGGCGGGGGAGTTACAATGAGCAGTTCTTC
>TRBJ2-1|many|NA|TRBV29-1|11
CSVGGHNEQFF
TGCAGCGTGGGAGGACACAATGAGCAGTTCTTC
>TRBJ1-1|many|NA|TRBV14|14
CASSPRGGGTEAFF
TGTGCCAGCAGCCCCCGGGGGGGTGGCACTGAAGCTTTCTTT
>TRBJ1-3|many|NA|TRBV5-4|14
CASSLGGARNTIYF
TGTGCCAGCAGCTTAGGAGGGGCCAGAAACACCATATATTTT
>TRBJ2-2|many|NA|TRBV3-1|13
CASSQGHPGELFF
TGTGCCAGCAGCCAAGGGCACCCCGGGGAGCTGTTTTTT
>TRBJ2-1|many|TRBD1|TRBV15|16
CATSSPAGGTYNEQFF
TGTGCCACCAGCTCTCCAGCAGGGGGCACCTACAATGAGCAGTTCTTC
>TRBJ1-1|many|NA|TRBV6-5|16
CASSYPTGAMNTEAFF
TGTGCCAGCAGTTACCCGACGGGGGCCATGAACACTGAAGCTTTCTTT
>TRBJ1-4|NA|NA|TRBV20-1|15
CSARARIVINEKLFF
TGCAGTGCAAGAGCACGGATCGTAATCAATGAAAAACTGTTTTTT
>TRBJ2-7|NA|TRBD2|TRBV12-3/TRBV12-4|15
CASSFSGGLPYEQYF
TGTGCCAGCAGTTTTAGCGGGGGGCTCCCCTACGAGCAGTACTTC
>TRBJ2-7|many|NA|TRBV14|12
CASSQVFYEQYF
TGTGCCAGCAGCCAAGTTTTCTACGAGCAGTACTTC
>TRBJ2-2|many|TRBD2|TRBV5-6|13
CASSPGGYRELFF
TGTGCCAGCAGCCCGGGGGGATACCGGGAGCTGTTTTTT
>TRBJ2-1|many|NA|TRBV11-2|13
CASSPSAYNEQFF
TGTGCCAGCAGCCCCTCTGCCTACAATGAGCAGTTCTTC
>TRBJ2-6|many|NA|TRBV2|15
CAIPSLSSGANVLTF
TGTGCAATCCCCAGTCTCAGCTCTGGGGCCAACGTCCTGACTTTC
>TRBJ2-2|many|NA|TRBV29-1|12
CSVAEVGGELFF
TGCAGCGTTGCTGAGGTTGGCGGGGAGCTGTTTTTT